Following are 21 T cell receptor beta chains from one sample sequenced in a study of monozygotic twins with cystic fibrosis (dated by TCRdb to the early 2020s). Library preparation employed the immunoSEQ multiplex PCR assay. TCRdb retrieved this table from immuneACCESS and kept in-frame rearrangements only. Not all clones are present; in checked studies, unresolved V genes account for under half, and no reason is known for the remainder. Within this sample are around 33,000 clones, with under 90% of them counted one time only. In total, the top ten clones hold about 1.8% of the sample. Specimen: blood. The receptors were sampled from a girl aged 2 to 9 with cystic fibrosis.

The chain couples TRBV6-6 to TRBJ1-1, with 8 bases lining up with TRBD1. The germline V gene has CDR1 MNHNY and CDR2 SVGAGI (reference sequence). The CDR3 extends over 14 amino acids. The V segment lost 6 bases and the J segment 6 bases; nucleotides outside the gene matches: 9. CDR3 in amino acids: CASRSTGGGPEAFF. DNA for the CDR3: TGTGCCAGCAGGAGTACAGGGGGAGGGCCTGAAGCTTTCTTT.

The rearrangement links TRBV7-9 to TRBJ2-7; 7 positions agree with TRBD1. CDR3 length: 15 residues. CDR1 and CDR2 from the germline V gene are SEHNR and FQNEAQ (reference sequence). V lost 4 bases and J lost 5; bases outside the gene matches: 11. The DNA for the CDR3 is TGTGCCAGCAGCTCCCGACAGGGCGGTAGCGACGAGCAGTACTTC. Amino acid sequence: CASSSRQGGSDEQYF.

The J gene is TRBJ2-7, the V gene TRBV11-1; the match to TRBD1 covers 8 bases. V lost 2 bases, J lost 1 base, and 10 bases stayed unmatched. CDR3 length equals 17 residues. Germline V gene lookup returns CDR1 SGHAT and CDR2 FQDESV (reference sequence). The CDR3 loop reads CASSLSSRGRKSYEQYF. The CDR3 DNA follows: TGTGCCAGCAGCTTATCATCCAGGGGGCGTAAGTCCTACGAGCAGTACTTC.

The CDR3 coding sequence is TGTGCCATCAGTACCGGCTCCTACGAGCAGTACTTC. It yields the protein CAISTGSYEQYF. The J gene is TRBJ2-7, the V gene TRBV10-3, with D hard to call. The CDR3 consists of 12 residues. In germline, CDR1 is ENHRY, CDR2 SYGVKD. V was pared by 5 bases and J by 0 bases, with 5 bases between.

The J gene is TRBJ2-7, the V gene TRBV7-2, with D maybe TRBD2 (6 bases). V lost 4 bases to trimming and J lost 2 bases, with 18 bases between them. The CDR3 has 16 amino acids. The germline CDR1 and CDR2 sequences are SGHTA and FQGNSA. The CDR3 reads CASSWETGTRAYEQYF. In nucleotides, the CDR3 is TGTGCCAGCAGCTGGGAAACCGGGACTCGGGCCTACGAGCAGTACTTC.

This chain joins TRBV7-2 and TRBJ2-5, with D tentatively TRBD1 (6 bases). From germline, CDR1 is SGHTA and CDR2 FQGNSA. The CDR3 totals 15 residues. Trimming removed 5 bases at V and 4 bases at J, with 17 bases between. CDR3 DNA: TGTGCCAGCAGCCCGACAGGATGGAGGAGAGAGACCCAGTACTTC. This translates into CASSPTGWRRETQYF. The full variable domain, rest sourced from reference TRBV7-2 and TRBJ2-5, is GAGVSQSPSNKVTEKGKDVELRCDPISGHTALYWYRQSLGQGLEFLIYFQGNSAPDKSGLPSDRFSAERTGGSVSTLTIQRTQQEDSAVYLCASSPTGWRRETQYFGPGTRLLVL.

This chain links TRBV5-1 with TRBJ2-2, with D possibly being TRBD1 or TRBD2 (6 bases each). The V end lost 2 bases, the J end lost 1 base, and 21 bases lay between the germline ends. The CDR3 length is 19 residues. Germline values: CDR1 SGHRS, CDR2 YFSETQ. CDR3: CASSLDRRAHTWNTGELFF. CDR3 in DNA: TGCGCCAGCAGCTTAGACAGGAGGGCCCACACGTGGAACACCGGGGAGCTGTTTTTT.

This sequence joins TRBV5-4 and TRBJ2-3, with 8 bases identical to TRBD2. CDR3 length equals 15 residues. CDR1 and CDR2 (germline): SGHNT, YYREEE (reference sequence). V trimming: 0 bases; J trimming: 2 bases; junction bases outside the gene matches: 2. In nucleotides, the CDR3 is TGTGCCAGCAGCTTGGCGCGGGGGGTCACAGATACGCAGTATTTT. This gives the protein CASSLARGVTDTQYF.

V gene TRBV20-1 combines with J gene TRBJ2-1; D unresolved. V lost 5 bases to trimming and J lost 2 bases, with 4 bases between them. Germline lookup yields CDR1 DFQATT and CDR2 SNEGSKA (reference sequence). The CDR3 length is 11 residues. The CDR3 nucleotides read TGCAGTGCTGGTCCCTACAATGAGCAGTTCTTC. It translates to CSAGPYNEQFF.

This clone has only a few counts. This rearrangement joins TRBV30 to TRBJ1-1; 8 bases agree with TRBD1. This CDR3 has 13 residues. The J segment lost 7 bases and the V segment lost 0 bases, leaving 4 bases of the junction unmatched. From germline, CDR1 is GTSNPN and CDR2 SVGIG (reference sequence). CDR3: CAWSVGGTGEAFF. For the CDR3, the DNA is TGTGCCTGGAGTGTCGGCGGGACAGGTGAAGCTTTCTTT.

The chain has TRBV5-1 and TRBJ2-3; 8 bases map to TRBD2. Per germline, CDR1 SGHRS and CDR2 YFSETQ. CDR3 length equals 14 residues. The V and J ends lost 7 bases and 1 base, in that order; junction bases with no gene match: 5. The CDR3 sequence is CASQAAGGTDTQYF. As DNA, the CDR3 is TGCGCCAGCCAGGCAGCGGGAGGCACAGATACGCAGTATTTT.

The chain is built from TRBV5-5 and TRBJ1-5; TRBD1 matches 7 bases. V lost 1 base, J lost 3 bases, and 4 bases stayed unmatched. CDR1 and CDR2 from the germline V gene are SGHKS and YYEKEE (reference sequence). The CDR3 covers 15 residues. CDR3 amino acids: CASSLTGVVNQPQHF. The CDR3 coding sequence is TGTGCCAGCAGCTTGACAGGGGTCGTCAATCAGCCCCAGCATTTT.

The J gene is TRBJ2-7, the V gene TRBV25-1; unclear D gene. This CDR3 is 11 amino acids long. Trimming left V 4 bases short and J 4 bases short, with 5 bases between. The V gene's germline CDR1 is MGHDK and CDR2 SYGVNS. CDR3 bases: TGTGCCAGCAGTGCTATATACGAGCAGTACTTC. Protein product: CASSAIYEQYF.

The genes are TRBV6-1 and TRBJ1-2; 7 bases line up with TRBD1. The germline V gene has CDR1 MNHNS and CDR2 SASEGT. J gave up 4 bases and V 4 bases, and 9 bases lay outside the gene matches. The CDR3 spans 15 residues. The CDR3 region has the DNA TGTGCCAGCAGTGCCACTGGAGGGGGCGGCTATGGCTACACCTTC. Translation: CASSATGGGGYGYTF.

V and J are TRBV4-3 and TRBJ1-5; perhaps TRBD1 as D (5 bases). The V gene's germline CDR1 is LGHNA and CDR2 YSLEER. This CDR3 is 14 amino acids long. The ends were cut back, 4 bases at V and 7 bases at J, with 14 bases in the middle. The CDR3 is CASSREVGGQPQHF. CDR3 sequence (DNA): TGCGCCAGCAGCCGAGAAGTGGGGGGACAGCCCCAGCATTTT.

This clone was seen once. CDR3 DNA sequence: TGTGCCAGCAGTAGGACAGGGCCGGATGGCTACACCTTC. It codes for CASSRTGPDGYTF. J is TRBJ1-2 and V is TRBV6-5; 8 positions agree with TRBD1. CDR3 length: 13 residues. V lost 5 bases to trimming and J lost 6 bases; unmatched junction nucleotides: 5. The germline V gene encodes CDR1 MNHEY and CDR2 SVGAGI.

The chain couples TRBV6-1 to TRBJ2-3; D is perhaps TRBD2 (6 bases). Per the germline V gene, CDR1 is MNHNS and CDR2 is SASEGT. The CDR3 spans 15 residues. With 1 base removed from V and 1 base from J, the gap between germline ends came to 9 bases. CDR3 bases: TGTGCCAGCAGTGAAGTGGTAGCGGGCACAGATACGCAGTATTTT. This gives the protein CASSEVVAGTDTQYF.

CDR3 coding DNA: TGTGCCAGCAGTTACTATCCGGGGAAAGAGACCCAGTACTTC. Its translation is CASSYYPGKETQYF. The chain is built from TRBV6-5 and TRBJ2-5, with D possibly being TRBD2 (5 bases). The V end was cut by 1 base, the J end by 3 bases, with 9 bases between. The CDR3 covers 14 residues. CDR1 is MNHEY and CDR2 is SVGAGI in the germline V gene.

This rearrangement joins TRBV6-5 to TRBJ1-2; 9 bases are a match to TRBD1. The CDR3 loop spans 14 amino acids. After removal of 2 bases from V and 8 bases from J, the junction contained 6 bases not matched to a gene. Germline V lookup: CDR1 MNHEY, CDR2 SVGAGI. CDR3 amino acids: CASSYGDRVEGYTF. Written as DNA, the CDR3 is TGTGCCAGCAGTTACGGGGACAGGGTGGAGGGCTACACCTTC.

V is TRBV5-1 and J is TRBJ2-3, with D tentatively TRBD2 (5 bases). The CDR3 is made up of 14 amino acids. Trimming shortened V by 4 bases and J by 2 bases, and 11 bases separated the two germline ends. Germline V gives CDR1 SGHRS, CDR2 YFSETQ. The DNA of the CDR3 is TGCGCCAGCAGCGTGACTATCACCACAGATACGCAGTATTTT. This gives the protein CASSVTITTDTQYF.

V usage is TRBV30 and J usage is TRBJ2-7; D gene ambiguous. The CDR3 consists of 15 residues. CDR1 is GTSNPN and CDR2 is SVGIG in the germline V gene (reference sequence). V was trimmed by 0 bases and J by 1 base, leaving 13 bases between them. CDR3 in amino acids: CAWSVVRIQSYEQYF. The CDR3 DNA reads as TGTGCCTGGAGTGTGGTCAGGATACAATCCTACGAGCAGTACTTC. The entire variable domain, with the rest obtained from reference TRBV30 and TRBJ2-7, is as follows: SQTIHQWPATLVQPVGSPLSLECTVEGTSNPNLYWYRQAAGRGLQLLFYSVGIGQISSEVPQNLSASRPQDRQFILSSKKLLLSDSGFYLCAWSVVRIQSYEQYFGPGTRLTVT.